This T cell receptor (beta chain) was profiled in a study of metastatic and nonmetastatic thyroid tumors. Using MiXCR, TCRdb reanalyzed the PCR reads. The top ten hold approximately 40% of the sample, which has 7,000 to 9,500 clones, 28% seen once. This clone is medium-sized within its sample. The CDR3 runs to 15 residues. Trimming pared 7 bases from V and 2 bases from J, leaving 15 bases between. Germline V gene sequence: CDR1 MNHNS, CDR2 SASEGT. Patients underwent thyroid surgery, and none had received any treatment before it. This rearrangement joins TRBV6-1 to TRBJ2-1, with unresolved D. The sequenced sample was tumor tissue. This sequence originates from a male donor with papillary thyroid cancer or a benign thyroid nodule (not recorded which). Some clones in this sample may be carry-over from other donors' samples. CDR3 amino acids: CASTKDLYTYNEQFF. The CDR3 nucleotides read TGTGCCAGCACCAAGGACCTGTATACCTACAATGAGCAGTTCTTC.